This T cell receptor (beta chain) was sequenced in a study of blood T cell repertoires in COVID-19. Study-level information: T cells, B-cell-depleted T cells, or PBMCs provided the cDNA or gDNA that served as material.

The recovered donors of Cohort 3 showed two negative PCRs, clearance, or symptom resolution. CDR3 length: 15 amino acids. The ends were cut back, 0 bases at V and 6 bases at J, with 14 bases in the middle. The germline V gene has CDR1 SGHDT and CDR2 YYEEEE. Sequencing used immunoSEQ multiplex PCR; TCRdb keeps in-frame clones, though not all of them. Of roughly 250,000 clones listed, roughly 90% are singletons. The sequencing input was PBMCs or T cells enriched from blood (not recorded which). The sequence came from a middle-aged man who had recovered from COVID-19. The V and J genes are TRBV5-6 and TRBJ2-3, with unresolved D. The CDR3 bases are TGTGCCAGCAGCTTGGTTTTAGGTAGCTTGGATACGCAGTATTTT. This sequence encodes CASSLVLGSLDTQYF.